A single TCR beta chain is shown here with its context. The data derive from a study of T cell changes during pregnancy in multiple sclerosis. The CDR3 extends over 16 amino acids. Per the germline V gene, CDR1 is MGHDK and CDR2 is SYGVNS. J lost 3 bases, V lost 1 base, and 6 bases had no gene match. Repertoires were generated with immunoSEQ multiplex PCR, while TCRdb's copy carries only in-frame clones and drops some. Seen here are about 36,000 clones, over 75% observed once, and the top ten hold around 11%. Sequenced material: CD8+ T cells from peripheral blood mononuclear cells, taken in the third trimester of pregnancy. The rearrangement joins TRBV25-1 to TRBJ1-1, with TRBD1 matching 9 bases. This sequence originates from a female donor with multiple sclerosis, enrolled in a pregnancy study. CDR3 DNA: TGTGCCAGCAGTGAATCCGGGACAGGGAGGCACACTGAAGCTTTCTTT. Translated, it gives CASSESGTGRHTEAFF. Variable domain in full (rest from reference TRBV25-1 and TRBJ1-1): EADIYQTPRYLVIGTGKKITLECSQTMGHDKMYWYQQDPGMELHLIHYSYGVNSTEKGDLSSESTVSRIRTEHFPLTLESARPSHTSQYLCASSESGTGRHTEAFFGQGTRLTVV.